These 3 T cell receptor beta chains came from one sample sequenced in a study of technical replicates of blood from several donors. Only in-frame clones appear in the TCRdb table, and some are missing; sequencing was by immunoSEQ multiplex PCR. The table includes approximately 77,000 clones, 94% detected once. Specimen: T cells isolated from PBMCs. The receptors here all came from a human donor in good health.

The chain is built from TRBV28 and TRBJ1-1; 10 positions match TRBD1. V gave up 2 bases and J gave up 10 bases; unmatched junction bases: 4. Germline-derived CDR1 and CDR2 are MDHEN and SYDVKM. CDR3 size: 13 residues. In nucleotides, the CDR3 is TGTGCCAGCAGTTTAGGCGACAGGGGGCGAGCTTTCTTT. Translated: CASSLGDRGRAFF.

The genes are TRBV30 and TRBJ2-3; maybe TRBD2 (6 bases). The ends were cut back, 0 bases at V and 2 bases at J, with 9 bases in the middle. This CDR3 spans 14 amino acids. CDR1 is GTSNPN and CDR2 is SVGIG in the germline V gene (reference sequence). CDR3 loop: CAWSVLAATDTQYF. The CDR3 nucleotides are TGTGCCTGGAGTGTTTTAGCGGCCACAGATACGCAGTATTTT.

V is TRBV5-1 and J is TRBJ2-1; 9 bases line up with TRBD2. CDR1 and CDR2 from the germline V gene are SGHRS and YFSETQ. The CDR3 runs 16 residues. Germline trimming cut 2 bases from V and 2 bases from J; bases unmatched to any gene: 5. The CDR3 nucleotides read TGCGCCAGCAGCTTATATAGCGGGGGAGCCTACAATGAGCAGTTCTTC. Amino acid sequence: CASSLYSGGAYNEQFF. Full variable domain (missing parts from reference TRBV5-1 and TRBJ2-1): KAGVTQTPRYLIKTRGQQVTLSCSPISGHRSVSWYQQTPGQGLQFLFEYFSETQRNKGNFPGRFSGRQFSNSRSEMNVSTLELGDSALYLCASSLYSGGAYNEQFFGPGTRLTVL.